This note documents a single T cell receptor (beta chain) sequence. Losses at the gene ends were 4 bases for V and 3 bases for J; bases not matched to a gene: 9. Germline CDR1 and CDR2: SGDLS and YYNGEE. The length of the CDR3 is 16 residues. Reverse transcription of all isolated RNA meant that expressed TCRB transcripts were sequenced. This table comes from immunoSEQ multiplex PCR, and its TCRdb copy is limited to in-frame clones, with some not included. The sample carries approximately 400,000 clones, over 13% recorded once. These data come from a study of beta chain features in type 1 diabetes. V and J are TRBV9 and TRBJ2-5, with 10 bases matching TRBD1. The sample consisted of naive CD4+ T cells from blood. The sequence came from a woman aged 18-35 years in good health. The CDR3 bases are TGTGCCAGCAGCCCTGGACCGGGACAGGGGAAAGAGACCCAGTACTTC. Its translation: CASSPGPGQGKETQYF.